The entry that follows covers one T cell receptor beta chain sequence. Its specificity is not known. Germline-derived CDR1 and CDR2 are SGHVS and FNYEAQ. Trimming cost V 1 base and J 3 bases, with 12 bases left between them. The CDR3 is 15 residues long. The record originates from a study of T cells in Graves' hyperthyroidism and ophthalmopathy. Amplified TCR beta CDR3 regions came from RNA transcripts. RT-PCR in the first round (using the HTBI primer set) targeted the TCR CDR3. In TCRdb, the multiplex PCR reads were re-called with MiXCR into one record per CDR3 protein. In the table there are around 620,000 distinct CDR3 sequences, more than 45% of which are singletons. Study results and caveats: Ophthalmopathy stood apart from stable hyperthyroidism in a 13 V-J model. Most thyroid clonotypes expanded above 0.001 appeared in blood too.

Specimen: peripheral blood or thyroid tissue (not recorded which). The V gene is TRBV7-6, the J gene TRBJ1-2, with TRBD1 as a possible D gene (5 bases). This receptor was obtained from an adult woman with Graves' disease, either hyperthyroidism or ophthalmopathy (not recorded which). The CDR3 region is CASSLVFGRDYGYTF. The CDR3 coding sequence is TGTGCCAGCAGCTTAGTTTTCGGCAGGGACTATGGCTACACCTTC. The full variable domain, completed using reference TRBV7-6 and TRBJ1-2, is GAGVSQSPRYKVTKRGQDVALRCDPISGHVSLYWYRQALGQGPEFLTYFNYEAQQDKSGLPNDRFSAERPEGSISTLTIQRTEQRDSAMYRCASSLVFGRDYGYTFGSGTRLTVV.